A selection of T cell receptor beta chains follows, all from one sample in a study of blood T cell repertoires in COVID-19. Assay: immunoSEQ multiplex PCR; the TCRdb copy retains only in-frame clones and omits some. The sample lists 200,000 to 250,000 clones, roughly 90% seen once, with approximately 6.2% in the top ten. The sequencing input was peripheral blood. The origin of the receptors is a man in his sixties with acute or convalescent COVID-19. The CDR3 runs from the conserved cysteine through the conserved F or W. D genes are given only for firm matches. Expanded clones get a size class; other rows say once, few or many, or leave the size out.

TRBV7-3	TRBD1	NA	TRBJ2-4	TGTGCCAGCAGCCTTCGACAGGGGGTTCAGTACTTC	CASSLRQGVQYF
TRBV7-9	NA	NA	TRBJ1-1	TGTGCCAGCAGCTCCGGACAGCCCTTAGGAGAAGCTTTCTTT	CASSSGQPLGEAFF
TRBV28	TRBD2	NA	TRBJ2-5	TGTGCCAGCCGCAAAGGGACTAGCGGGATAAAAGAGACCCAGTACTTC	CASRKGTSGIKETQYF
TRBV5-6	NA	NA	TRBJ1-2	TGTGCCAGCAGCCCCACCATGGGGGCAATTTATGGCTACACCTTC	CASSPTMGAIYGYTF
TRBV5-1	TRBD2	once	TRBJ2-2	TGCGCCAGCAGCTTACGATCTAGCGGGAGCGGGACCGGGGAGCTGTTTTTT	CASSLRSSGSGTGELFF
TRBV3-1/TRBV3-2	TRBD1	NA	TRBJ1-1	TGTGCCAGCAGCCAAGGGACAGGATTGGGGACTGAAGCTTTCTTT	CASSQGTGLGTEAFF
TRBV7-8	NA	NA	TRBJ1-1	TGTGCCAGCAGCTTAGTGCGACAGACCAACACTGAAGCTTTCTTT	CASSLVRQTNTEAFF
TRBV6-4	TRBD1	NA	TRBJ1-5	TGTGCCAGCAGTGACTCGACCGGGACAGGGGAGCGCAATCAGCCCCAGCATTTT	CASSDSTGTGERNQPQHF
TRBV28	NA	NA	TRBJ1-1	TGTGCCAGCAGTTTATCACCAGGTCGGCTTTCTGAAGCTTTCTTT	CASSLSPGRLSEAFF
TRBV7-3	TRBD2	NA	TRBJ2-2	TGTGCCAGCAGCACACACCCGGGGACTAGCGGGGTGAACACCGGGGAGCTGTTTTTT	CASSTHPGTSGVNTGELFF
TRBV23-1	NA	once	TRBJ2-7	TGCGCCAGCAGCCCTGATGGGGGGTACGAGCAGTACTTC	CASSPDGGYEQYF
TRBV7-2	NA	NA	TRBJ2-7	TGTGCCAGCAGCTTACGGGAGATCGGTGAGCAGTACTTC	CASSLREIGEQYF
TRBV7-6	TRBD2	NA	TRBJ2-5	TGTGCCAGCAGCTTAGTGCCTGGGCGGGAGGTTGGAGAGACCCAGTACTTC	CASSLVPGREVGETQYF
TRBV12-2	NA	NA	TRBJ1-2	TGTGCAAGTCGCGTCGCAACAGGGGGCTATGGCTACACCTTC	CASRVATGGYGYTF
TRBV29-1	TRBD1	few	TRBJ1-2	TGCAGCGCGGACAGGGGAGATGGCTACACCTTC	CSADRGDGYTF
TRBV25-1	TRBD1	NA	TRBJ1-6	TGTGCCAGCAGTGAACCGACAGGGGGTTATAATTCACCCCTCCACTTT	CASSEPTGGYNSPLHF
TRBV18	NA	NA	TRBJ1-1	TGTGCCAGCTCAGAAAACGGGGGGGAGAACACTGAAGCTTTCTTT	CASSENGGENTEAFF
TRBV6-6	TRBD1	NA	TRBJ2-6	TGTGCCAGCACCTACAGGGGGAGCTCTGGGGCCAACGTCCTGACTTTC	CASTYRGSSGANVLTF
TRBV7-2	NA	NA	TRBJ1-5	TGTGCCAGCAGCCCGCCGGGGGGCAATCAGCCCCAGCATTTT	CASSPPGGNQPQHF
TRBV10-3	NA	once	TRBJ2-7	TGTGCCATCAGGGCGGAACAGGGAACCTACGAGCAGTACTTC	CAIRAEQGTYEQYF
TRBV7-7	TRBD2	NA	TRBJ2-5	TGTGCTAGCAGCGTCGGGACTAGCGGGAGAAGCCAAGAGACCCAGTACTTC	CASSVGTSGRSQETQYF
TRBV27	TRBD2	NA	TRBJ2-1	TGTGCCAGCGGACCGGGACTAGCGTTTTACAATGAGCAGTTCTTC	CASGPGLAFYNEQFF
TRBV19	TRBD2	NA	TRBJ2-1	TGTGCCAGTAGTATAGATAGACTAGCGGGAGCCTCCCAGTTCTTC	CASSIDRLAGASQFF
TRBV29-1	TRBD2	NA	TRBJ2-7	TGCAGCGTTGGGGGACTAGCGGGAGAGGGAATTAACGAGCAGTACTTC	CSVGGLAGEGINEQYF
TRBV28	TRBD1	once	TRBJ2-2	TGTGCCATCGTACAGGGGTCGGCCGGGGAGCTGTTTTTT	CAIVQGSAGELFF
TRBV19	NA	few	TRBJ2-7	TGTGCCAGTAGGAAGGCAGGAGGTAGCGAGCAGTACTTC	CASRKAGGSEQYF
TRBV29-1	NA	NA	TRBJ2-3	TGCAGCGTTGAAGATGAGTCCCACACAGATACGCAGTATTTT	CSVEDESHTDTQYF
TRBV24-1	TRBD2	NA	TRBJ2-3	TGTGCCACCAGTGACCCGACTGGCGGGAGTTCCACAGATACGCAGTATTTT	CATSDPTGGSSTDTQYF
TRBV6-5	NA	once	TRBJ2-1	TGTGCCAGCAGTCCACTCCCTCCCGGGGACAATGAGCAGTTCTTC	CASSPLPPGDNEQFF
TRBV6-5	TRBD2	NA	TRBJ2-5	TGTGCCAGCAGCCGGACTAGCGGGAGAAGAAAGACCCAGTACTTC	CASSRTSGRRKTQYF
TRBV9	NA	NA	TRBJ2-1	TGTGCCAGCAGCGTCACTAGGGCCCCCTACAATGAGCAGTTCTTC	CASSVTRAPYNEQFF
TRBV7-9	TRBD2	NA	TRBJ2-7	TGTGCCAGCAGTATAACCGGGTCGGGGCGGGAGACGTCCTACGAGCAGTACTTC	CASSITGSGRETSYEQYF
TRBV29-1	TRBD2	NA	TRBJ2-5	TGCAGCGTTTCCCCCTCAGCGGGAGGGCCTGGCGAGACCCAGTACTTC	CSVSPSAGGPGETQYF
TRBV11-3	NA	once	TRBJ2-2	TGTGCCAGCAGCACCCGACTAGCCGGGGAGCTGTTTTTT	CASSTRLAGELFF
TRBV4-2	TRBD1	NA	TRBJ1-2	TGTGCCAGCAGCCTAAGAGCGGGGGACAGGGTTAACTATGGCTACACCTTC	CASSLRAGDRVNYGYTF
TRBV6-6	TRBD2	NA	TRBJ2-7	TGTGCCAGCAGTCTTTCGGGACTAGCGTCCAAAAGGGGTCAGCCCTACGAGCAGTACTTC	CASSLSGLASKRGQPYEQYF
TRBV9	NA	NA	TRBJ2-2	TGTGCCAGCAGCTTCCAGGGGGGGGAGCTGTTTTTT	CASSFQGGELFF
TRBV27	TRBD1	few	TRBJ1-6	TGTGCCAGCAGGCCACGGGACAGTTATTCACCCCTCCACTTT	CASRPRDSYSPLHF
TRBV6-5	TRBD1	once	TRBJ1-2	TGTGCCAGCAGGCCGGGACAGAGCTATGGCTACACCTTC	CASRPGQSYGYTF
TRBV19	NA	NA	TRBJ1-1	TGTGCCAGTAGTATAGTCTCGGACATGAACACTGAAGCTTTCTTT	CASSIVSDMNTEAFF
TRBV5-4	TRBD1	NA	TRBJ1-1	TGTGCCAGCAGCATTGACAGGGGGGTGAACACTGAAGCTTTCTTT	CASSIDRGVNTEAFF
TRBV6-2/TRBV6-3	NA	NA	TRBJ2-7	TGTGCCAGCAGCTCCACTGGCGGGAAGGCCTACGAGCAGTACTTC	CASSSTGGKAYEQYF
TRBV5-1	NA	NA	TRBJ2-4	TGCGCCAGCAGCTTGAAAAGGGAGGACGGCCGAACAAACATTCAGTACTTC	CASSLKREDGRTNIQYF
TRBV6-5	NA	NA	TRBJ1-2	TGTGCCAGCACCACGGGGGGGCTTGGCTACACCTTC	CASTTGGLGYTF
TRBV7-9	TRBD2	few	TRBJ2-1	TGTGCCAGCAGCCACCTAGCGGGACAGAGGGGTGAGCAGTTCTTC	CASSHLAGQRGEQFF
TRBV5-1	TRBD2	NA	TRBJ2-3	TGCGCCAGCAGCTTAACGGGAGGTGGGACAGATACGCAGTATTTT	CASSLTGGGTDTQYF
TRBV28	NA	NA	TRBJ1-2	TGTGCCAGCAGTGTGCCAGGGAAGGACGGCTACACCTTC	CASSVPGKDGYTF
TRBV7-3	NA	NA	TRBJ1-6	TGTGCCAGCAGCTTAAATGGACAGAGTAATTCACCCCTCCACTTT	CASSLNGQSNSPLHF
TRBV4-3	NA	NA	TRBJ1-1	TGCGCCAGCAGCCACATGCCCCGGGAACCGAACACTGAAGCTTTCTTT	CASSHMPREPNTEAFF
TRBV14	TRBD2	NA	TRBJ2-1	TGTGCCAGCAGCTGGACTAGCGGAAACAATGAGCAGTTCTTC	CASSWTSGNNEQFF
TRBV3-1/TRBV3-2	NA	few	TRBJ1-6	TGTGCCAGCAGCCCACTCGGACAAAGTAAAGGATCACCCCTCCACTTT	CASSPLGQSKGSPLHF
TRBV6-5	NA	NA	TRBJ2-2	TGTGCCAGCAGTCCCTTAGACGGGGAGCTGTTTTTT	CASSPLDGELFF
TRBV10-3	NA	NA	TRBJ1-1	TGTGCCATCAGTGACAGATTGAACACTGAAGCTTTCTTT	CAISDRLNTEAFF
TRBV19	TRBD1	NA	TRBJ1-1	TGTGCCAGTAGTCCCACGACAGGGATGAACACTGAAGCTTTCTTT	CASSPTTGMNTEAFF
TRBV19	NA	NA	TRBJ2-7	TGTGCCAGTAGTATAGCGACTAGCTCCTACGAGCAGTACTTC	CASSIATSSYEQYF